This entry is about one T cell receptor (beta chain). Trimming removed 0 bases from V and 2 bases from J, with 9 bases in between. The CDR3 spans 15 residues. CDR1 and CDR2 from the germline V gene are SGHRS and YFSETQ. TCRdb called the reads again in MiXCR, with one record for every CDR3 protein. The table lists 150,000 to 200,000 distinct CDR3 sequences, roughly 9% of them singletons, with roughly 5% in the top ten. The data derive from a study of T cell repertoires in cytomegalovirus infection. Study context: The public TCR beta signatures pointed to both CMV infection and matching HLA type.

The TCR originated in a human donor in good health (CMV status not recorded). Some clones in this sample may be carry-over from other donors' samples. Specimen: PBMCs. The chain carries TRBV5-1 and TRBJ1-5; no clear D. CDR3 bases: TGCGCCAGCAGCTTGGGGGGTCTTGGCAATCAGCCCCAGCATTTT. It is translated as CASSLGGLGNQPQHF.